This note documents a single TCR beta chain sequence. Its specificity is not known. The data are from a study of T cell responses to AZD1222 COVID-19 vaccine. Trimming took off 5 bases at V and 0 bases at J, with 10 bases between the two ends. Germline assignment: CDR1 SEHNR and CDR2 FQNEAQ (reference sequence). The CDR3 extends over 15 amino acids. Study results and limitations: Clonal diversity may have been underestimated in mostly white British donors. Every sample of the repertoires postdated the peak T cell response. At baseline, seropositivity was found in only 5 to 7 AZD1222 recipients.

Profiled with immunoSEQ multiplex PCR; TCRdb holds only in-frame clones, not every one. The table records 100,000 to 150,000 clones, 80% to 95% of them present only once. This rearrangement joins TRBV7-9 to TRBJ2-2; no definite D call. The TCR originated in an adult in good health. The sample in question was peripheral blood, obtained on day 0 of MenACWY control vaccination. The CDR3 protein is CASSPTTTNTGELFF. In DNA, the CDR3 is TGTGCCAGCAGCCCCACGACGACGAACACCGGGGAGCTGTTTTTT.